The T cell receptor (beta chain) described here comes from a study of beta chain features in type 1 diabetes. Study-level findings and limits: Type 1 diabetes patients had moderately but significantly shorter TCRB CDR3s in all four CD4+ subsets. An over-representation of cells with high TCR expression could result from cDNA sequencing.

Of the isolated RNA, all was reverse transcribed, and so the sequenced material was expressed TCRB transcripts. Sequencing used immunoSEQ multiplex PCR; TCRdb keeps in-frame clones, though not all of them. The sample shows fewer than 650,000 clones, 15% to 18% of them seen only once. A single heparinised blood sample, averaging approximately 0.12 L, was obtained per donor. Central memory, naive, regulatory and stem cell-like memory CD4+ cells were sorted by CD45RO/CCR7/CD25/CD127/CD95/CD27. This clone was found a few times. Its antigen is not known. Germline CDR1 SGHTA, CDR2 FQGTGA. The CDR3 loop spans 13 amino acids. Trimming removed 2 bases from V and 17 bases from J, with 16 bases in between.

The chain joins TRBV7-3 to TRBJ1-6, with D hard to call. Sequenced material: naive CD4+ T cells from blood. The receptor was derived from a man aged 18 to 30 in good health. CDR3: CASSLVSSGTFHF. Written as DNA, the CDR3 is TGTGCCAGCAGCTTAGTCAGCAGCGGAACTTTCCACTTT.